In this sample, the clone carrying this T cell receptor beta chain turned up a few times. What it binds is not known. The data were obtained in a study of T-cell reconstitution after alpha-beta-depleted transplantation in children. The study's findings and limits: Reportedly, roughly two months post-transplant, alpha-beta T cells arose from several hundred expanded graft clones. Surviving recipient T cells and thymic progenitors accounted for the high day-60 TCRbeta diversity observed in some patients.

This CDR3 spans 15 amino acids. Germline CDR1 SGDLS, CDR2 YYNGEE. V dropped 4 bases and J dropped 7; count of bases not matched to a gene: 5. Preparation of the TCRbeta library was carried out with unique molecular identifiers. One entry per CDR3 protein, called by TCRdb with MiXCR from the PCR reads. The repertoire holds 700,000 to 850,000 distinct CDR3 sequences, with roughly 15% as singletons. The rearrangement joins TRBV9 to TRBJ1-4; the match to TRBD1 covers 12 bases. This clonotype was obtained from a male patient younger than 18 who had a stem cell transplant for acute lymphoblastic leukemia, so the T cells may come from the graft donor. The sample in question was PBMCs, mostly from graft donor cells, obtained 360 days after TCRalphabeta/CD19-depleted stem cell transplant. The CDR3 spells CASSQGTGGREKLFF. The CDR3 nucleotides are TGTGCCAGCAGCCAAGGGACAGGGGGCCGTGAAAAACTGTTTTTT.